This TCR beta chain stems from a study of CD8+CD57+ T cells in acquired aplastic anemia. This clonotype was recorded many times. Before being chosen for sequencing, patients had shown CD8+CD57+ cell expansion by flow cytometry. Template material for TCR beta VDJ and CDR3 profiling consisted of genomic DNA. Each CDR3 protein gets one entry after TCRdb re-called the reads with MiXCR. The sample contains more than 150,000 distinct CDR3 sequences, about 44% of which appear only once. Sequenced material: sorted CD4+, CD8+, or CD8+CD57+ T cells (not recorded which) from PBMCs. This sequence was found in a human donor with aplastic anemia.

CDR3 sequence: CASGRRASGGTDTQYF. In DNA, the CDR3 is TGTGCCAGCGGACGTAGGGCTAGCGGGGGCACAGATACGCAGTATTTT. This chain links TRBV2 with TRBJ2-3; TRBD2 aligns across 9 bases. Germline V CDR1 and CDR2: SNHLY, FYNNEI. This CDR3 is built from 16 residues. J was trimmed by 1 base and V by 8 bases; bases with no gene match: 10. The full variable domain, its missing parts supplied by reference TRBV2 and TRBJ2-3, is EPEVTQTPSHQVTQMGQEVILRCVPISNHLYFYWYRQILGQKVEFLVSFYNNEISEKSEIFDDQFSVERPDGSNFTLKIRSTKLEDSAMYFCASGRRASGGTDTQYFGPGTRLTVL.